This is a list of T cell receptor beta chains from one sample in a study of shared clonotypes between healthy human individuals. The table came from immunoSEQ multiplex PCR; TCRdb's copy has only in-frame clones and leaves some out. The data contain roughly 890,000 clones, 80% to 95% of them singletons. Input material: naive CD8+ T cells sorted from blood. Every receptor here comes from a man aged 25-45 years in good health. Both conserved end residues are part of each CDR3.

j_gene: TRBJ2-7
v_gene: TRBV9
CDR3aa: CASSPIGDYLYEQYF

j_gene: TRBJ2-7
v_gene: TRBV9
CDR3aa: CASSARAGVSYEQYF

j_gene: TRBJ1-1
v_gene: TRBV19
CDR3aa: CASSPGQGVAEAFF

j_gene: TRBJ1-5
v_gene: TRBV23-1
CDR3aa: CASSQGGPQHF

j_gene: TRBJ1-1
v_gene: TRBV29-1
CDR3aa: CSVALDSNTEAFF

j_gene: TRBJ1-4
v_gene: TRBV7-9
CDR3aa: CASRTQTEKLFF

j_gene: TRBJ2-1
v_gene: TRBV4-3
CDR3aa: CASSHRTDPSNEQFF

j_gene: TRBJ1-2
v_gene: TRBV19
CDR3aa: CASSNTGFYGYTF

j_gene: TRBJ2-3
v_gene: TRBV19
CDR3aa: CASSAWGRDSTDTQYF

j_gene: TRBJ2-5
v_gene: TRBV5-5
CDR3aa: CASSDRVRQQETQYF

j_gene: TRBJ2-2
v_gene: TRBV7-8
CDR3aa: CASSFPGQGAAVNTGELFF

j_gene: TRBJ2-1
v_gene: TRBV5-8
CDR3aa: CASSLGTSGFENEQFF

j_gene: TRBJ2-1
v_gene: TRBV6-1
CDR3aa: CASRPLGKEQFF

j_gene: TRBJ1-5
v_gene: TRBV2
CDR3aa: CASSLDTGSNQPQHF

j_gene: TRBJ2-1
v_gene: TRBV10-3
CDR3aa: CAILAGGGNEQFF

j_gene: TRBJ2-7
v_gene: TRBV2
CDR3aa: CASSELRGSSYEQYF

j_gene: TRBJ2-5
v_gene: TRBV7-2
CDR3aa: CASSPALAGQLETQYF

j_gene: TRBJ1-3
v_gene: TRBV25-1
CDR3aa: CASSDTDTFSGNTIYF

j_gene: TRBJ1-1
v_gene: TRBV7-6
CDR3aa: CASSSGLLNTEAFF

j_gene: TRBJ2-5
v_gene: TRBV7-6
CDR3aa: CASSLVSESVAQYF

j_gene: TRBJ2-5
v_gene: TRBV18
CDR3aa: CASSHDSGTGQETQYF

j_gene: TRBJ2-5
v_gene: TRBV6-6
CDR3aa: CASSNTPGLAEETQYF

j_gene: TRBJ2-1
v_gene: TRBV7-8
CDR3aa: CASSPPPFRGNRGEQFF

j_gene: TRBJ2-7
v_gene: TRBV29-1
CDR3aa: CSVVGTPSYEQYF

j_gene: TRBJ2-1
v_gene: TRBV19
CDR3aa: CASSISDNSYNEQFF

j_gene: TRBJ2-5
v_gene: TRBV19
CDR3aa: CASRGRGAQETQYF

j_gene: TRBJ2-7
v_gene: TRBV28
CDR3aa: CASSTIYEQYF

j_gene: TRBJ2-3
v_gene: TRBV7-6
CDR3aa: CASSQGADTQYF

j_gene: TRBJ1-4
v_gene: TRBV28
CDR3aa: CASSFPNNPDEKLFF

j_gene: TRBJ2-7
v_gene: TRBV5-8
CDR3aa: CASSFRDSGYYEQYF

j_gene: TRBJ1-1
v_gene: TRBV6-1
CDR3aa: CASRQIEAFF

j_gene: TRBJ1-1
v_gene: TRBV7-2
CDR3aa: CASSSGGGGTEAFF

j_gene: TRBJ1-1
v_gene: TRBV11-2
CDR3aa: CASSSDGTNTEAFF

j_gene: TRBJ2-1
v_gene: TRBV15
CDR3aa: CATGNVSSYNEQFF

j_gene: TRBJ2-1
v_gene: TRBV19
CDR3aa: CASSDKRSYNEQFF

j_gene: TRBJ2-7
v_gene: TRBV4-1
CDR3aa: CASSQLAGPTYEQYF

j_gene: TRBJ2-7
v_gene: TRBV6-1
CDR3aa: CASSVGQGGYEQYF

j_gene: TRBJ1-4
v_gene: TRBV9
CDR3aa: CASSVEAGRNEKLFF

j_gene: TRBJ1-5
v_gene: TRBV6-5
CDR3aa: CASRNVANSNQPQHF